A selection of T cell receptor beta chains follows, all from one sample in a study of Ad26.COV2.S vaccination and SARS-CoV-2 variants. Profiled with immunoSEQ multiplex PCR; TCRdb holds only in-frame clones, not every one. Altogether about 680,000 clones are present, 89% being singletons, with the ten largest covering about 1.5%. Specimen: peripheral blood, collected in a trial of Ad26.COV2.S vaccine versus placebo. These TCRs come from a person between 18 and 65 years old who received the Ad26.COV2.S COVID-19 vaccine or a placebo. Both conserved end residues are part of each CDR3. Fields, in order: D gene, clone size, V gene, J gene, CDR3 protein, CDR3 DNA. D genes are given only for firm matches. Rows give clone size only sometimes, using once, few, many, or a class for an expanded clone.

d_gene: NA; abundance: NA; v_gene: TRBV7-9; j_gene: TRBJ1-6; CDR3aa: CASGPDSYNSPLHF; CDR3nt: TGTGCCAGCGGCCCTGACAGTTATAATTCACCCCTCCACTTT
d_gene: NA; abundance: NA; v_gene: TRBV7-3; j_gene: TRBJ1-1; CDR3aa: CASSLTANTEAFF; CDR3nt: TGTGCCAGCAGCTTAACCGCGAACACTGAAGCTTTCTTT
d_gene: NA; abundance: once; v_gene: TRBV6-5; j_gene: TRBJ1-1; CDR3aa: CASSYMGRRRTEAFF; CDR3nt: TGTGCCAGCAGTTACATGGGACGTCGAAGGACTGAAGCTTTCTTT
d_gene: NA; abundance: NA; v_gene: TRBV6-5; j_gene: TRBJ1-1; CDR3aa: CASSYSGGVNTEAFF; CDR3nt: TGTGCCAGCAGTTACTCTGGGGGGGTGAACACTGAAGCTTTCTTT
d_gene: TRBD2; abundance: NA; v_gene: TRBV6-1; j_gene: TRBJ2-1; CDR3aa: CASSERRLAGGGNEQFF; CDR3nt: TGTGCCAGCAGTGAAAGGAGACTAGCGGGAGGGGGCAATGAGCAGTTCTTC
d_gene: NA; abundance: once; v_gene: TRBV14; j_gene: TRBJ2-3; CDR3aa: CASSQRGIYTDTQYF; CDR3nt: TGTGCCAGCAGCCAAAGGGGGATTTACACAGATACGCAGTATTTT
d_gene: NA; abundance: NA; v_gene: TRBV6-2/TRBV6-3; j_gene: TRBJ1-4; CDR3aa: CASSYSNPGVGKLFF; CDR3nt: TGTGCCAGCAGTTACTCGAATCCAGGGGTTGGAAAACTGTTTTTT
d_gene: TRBD2; abundance: NA; v_gene: TRBV5-1; j_gene: TRBJ2-7; CDR3aa: CASSGGTNSYEQYF; CDR3nt: TGCGCCAGCAGCGGCGGGACTAACTCTTACGAGCAGTACTTC
d_gene: TRBD1; abundance: NA; v_gene: TRBV6-5; j_gene: TRBJ2-1; CDR3aa: CASSPTGGSYNEQFF; CDR3nt: TGTGCCAGCAGTCCAACAGGGGGCTCCTACAATGAGCAGTTCTTC
d_gene: TRBD1; abundance: NA; v_gene: TRBV6-5; j_gene: TRBJ2-5; CDR3aa: CASRGQVQETQYF; CDR3nt: TGTGCCAGCCGAGGACAGGTCCAAGAGACCCAGTACTTC
d_gene: TRBD1; abundance: NA; v_gene: TRBV12-3/TRBV12-4; j_gene: TRBJ1-2; CDR3aa: CASSPRTGDGYTF; CDR3nt: TGTGCCAGCAGTCCCCGGACAGGGGATGGCTACACCTTC
d_gene: NA; abundance: NA; v_gene: TRBV4-3; j_gene: TRBJ1-1; CDR3aa: CASSQGGGRDNTEAFF; CDR3nt: TGCGCCAGCAGCCAAGGAGGTGGCAGAGATAACACTGAAGCTTTCTTT
d_gene: TRBD2; abundance: NA; v_gene: TRBV5-4; j_gene: TRBJ2-2; CDR3aa: CASSLWASGTGELFF; CDR3nt: TGTGCCAGCAGCTTGTGGGCTAGCGGGACCGGGGAGCTGTTTTTT
d_gene: NA; abundance: NA; v_gene: TRBV12-3/TRBV12-4; j_gene: TRBJ2-4; CDR3aa: CASSLLVLDIQYF; CDR3nt: TGTGCCAGCAGTTTGCTAGTTCTGGACATTCAGTACTTC
d_gene: NA; abundance: NA; v_gene: TRBV9; j_gene: TRBJ2-1; CDR3aa: CASSSAVGEQFF; CDR3nt: TGTGCCAGCAGCTCCGCCGTTGGAGAGCAGTTCTTC
d_gene: NA; abundance: NA; v_gene: TRBV6-5; j_gene: TRBJ2-1; CDR3aa: CANPGTRGNEQFF; CDR3nt: TGTGCCAATCCCGGGACCAGGGGCAATGAGCAGTTCTTC
d_gene: NA; abundance: few; v_gene: TRBV12-3/TRBV12-4; j_gene: TRBJ1-1; CDR3aa: CASSLRPSEAFF; CDR3nt: TGTGCCAGCAGTTTACGGCCCTCTGAAGCTTTCTTT
d_gene: TRBD1; abundance: NA; v_gene: TRBV10-3; j_gene: TRBJ1-1; CDR3aa: CAIRTDRAVMNTEAFF; CDR3nt: TGTGCCATCAGAACCGACAGGGCCGTCATGAACACTGAAGCTTTCTTT
d_gene: TRBD1; abundance: NA; v_gene: TRBV6-5; j_gene: TRBJ1-1; CDR3aa: CASSDSGTGTEAFF; CDR3nt: TGTGCCAGCAGTGACTCGGGGACAGGCACTGAAGCTTTCTTT
d_gene: TRBD1; abundance: NA; v_gene: TRBV27; j_gene: TRBJ2-1; CDR3aa: CASATGDNEQFF; CDR3nt: TGTGCCAGCGCGACAGGGGACAATGAGCAGTTCTTC
d_gene: NA; abundance: NA; v_gene: TRBV5-1; j_gene: TRBJ2-5; CDR3aa: CASSKMEQETQYF; CDR3nt: TGCGCCAGCAGCAAGATGGAGCAAGAGACCCAGTACTTC
d_gene: NA; abundance: NA; v_gene: TRBV3-1/TRBV3-2; j_gene: TRBJ1-5; CDR3aa: CASSHGREVNQPQHF; CDR3nt: TGTGCCAGCAGCCACGGCAGGGAGGTCAATCAGCCCCAGCATTTT
d_gene: NA; abundance: NA; v_gene: TRBV7-2; j_gene: TRBJ1-2; CDR3aa: CASRPPSVKGYTF; CDR3nt: TGTGCCAGCAGACCTCCCTCCGTGAAAGGCTACACCTTC
d_gene: NA; abundance: NA; v_gene: TRBV16; j_gene: TRBJ1-2; CDR3aa: CASSQGIWTHLLAGDGYTF; CDR3nt: TGTGCCAGCAGCCAAGGCATTTGGACACACCTTCTAGCAGGCGATGGCTACACCTTC
d_gene: NA; abundance: NA; v_gene: TRBV27; j_gene: TRBJ1-6; CDR3aa: CASSRDGANSPLHF; CDR3nt: TGTGCCAGCAGTCGCGACGGGGCCAATTCACCCCTCCACTTT
d_gene: NA; abundance: NA; v_gene: TRBV5-4; j_gene: TRBJ1-1; CDR3aa: CASSLETGRNTEAFF; CDR3nt: TGTGCCAGCAGCTTGGAGACAGGAAGGAACACTGAAGCTTTCTTT
d_gene: NA; abundance: NA; v_gene: TRBV5-1; j_gene: TRBJ1-1; CDR3aa: CASSADMNTEAFF; CDR3nt: TGCGCCAGCAGCGCGGACATGAACACTGAAGCTTTCTTT
d_gene: NA; abundance: NA; v_gene: TRBV7-9; j_gene: TRBJ1-2; CDR3aa: CASSQNYGYTF; CDR3nt: TGTGCCAGCAGCCAGAACTATGGCTACACCTTC
d_gene: NA; abundance: NA; v_gene: TRBV19; j_gene: TRBJ1-5; CDR3aa: CASSNEGFTSYSNQPQHF; CDR3nt: TGTGCCAGTAGTAACGAGGGGTTCACCTCTTATAGCAATCAGCCCCAGCATTTT
d_gene: TRBD2; abundance: NA; v_gene: TRBV2; j_gene: TRBJ2-7; CDR3aa: CASVGLSGHYEQYF; CDR3nt: TGTGCCAGCGTGGGACTAAGCGGACACTACGAGCAGTACTTC
d_gene: NA; abundance: once; v_gene: TRBV19; j_gene: TRBJ1-1; CDR3aa: CASRTSRVNTEAFF; CDR3nt: TGTGCCAGTAGGACCAGCAGGGTAAACACTGAAGCTTTCTTT
d_gene: NA; abundance: NA; v_gene: TRBV18; j_gene: TRBJ2-7; CDR3aa: CASSPEKWSQGVYEQYF; CDR3nt: TGTGCCAGCTCACCGGAGAAGTGGAGTCAGGGCGTCTACGAGCAGTACTTC
d_gene: TRBD1; abundance: NA; v_gene: TRBV5-6; j_gene: TRBJ2-2; CDR3aa: CASRFRQGARVGELFF; CDR3nt: TGTGCCAGCAGATTCAGACAGGGGGCGCGGGTCGGGGAGCTGTTTTTT
d_gene: TRBD1; abundance: NA; v_gene: TRBV3-1/TRBV3-2; j_gene: TRBJ1-2; CDR3aa: CASSQLDREGGYTF; CDR3nt: TGTGCCAGCAGCCAACTAGACAGGGAGGGAGGCTACACCTTC
d_gene: TRBD1; abundance: NA; v_gene: TRBV19; j_gene: TRBJ1-1; CDR3aa: CASSIGTGGLNTEAFF; CDR3nt: TGTGCCAGTAGTATTGGGACAGGGGGTTTGAACACTGAAGCTTTCTTT
d_gene: TRBD1; abundance: NA; v_gene: TRBV12-3/TRBV12-4; j_gene: TRBJ2-7; CDR3aa: CASGRQGHHEQYF; CDR3nt: TGTGCCAGCGGGAGACAGGGTCACCACGAGCAGTACTTC
d_gene: TRBD2; abundance: NA; v_gene: TRBV6-4; j_gene: TRBJ2-2; CDR3aa: CASKSSGTNTGELFF; CDR3nt: TGTGCCAGCAAATCTAGCGGAACCAACACCGGGGAGCTGTTTTTT
d_gene: NA; abundance: NA; v_gene: TRBV9; j_gene: TRBJ1-3; CDR3aa: CASSPPGVPGNTIYF; CDR3nt: TGTGCCAGCAGCCCACCAGGGGTACCTGGAAACACCATATATTTT
d_gene: NA; abundance: NA; v_gene: TRBV24-1; j_gene: TRBJ2-2; CDR3aa: CATSDAGTAGELFF; CDR3nt: TGTGCCACCAGTGATGCAGGGACGGCCGGGGAGCTGTTTTTT
d_gene: NA; abundance: once; v_gene: TRBV30; j_gene: TRBJ1-5; CDR3aa: CATGWGSNQPQHF; CDR3nt: TGTGCCACAGGGTGGGGATCCAATCAGCCCCAGCATTTT
d_gene: TRBD1; abundance: NA; v_gene: TRBV18; j_gene: TRBJ2-5; CDR3aa: CASSRATPGQAGETQYF; CDR3nt: TGTGCCAGCTCACGAGCAACTCCGGGACAGGCGGGGGAGACCCAGTACTTC
d_gene: NA; abundance: NA; v_gene: TRBV30; j_gene: TRBJ2-7; CDR3aa: CAQSPGGSYEQYF; CDR3nt: TGTGCCCAATCTCCCGGGGGAAGCTACGAGCAGTACTTC
d_gene: NA; abundance: NA; v_gene: TRBV10-3; j_gene: TRBJ1-2; CDR3aa: CAISVGIGRLANYGYTF; CDR3nt: TGTGCCATCTCGGTCGGGATCGGCCGGCTCGCTAACTATGGCTACACCTTC
d_gene: TRBD1; abundance: NA; v_gene: TRBV18; j_gene: TRBJ1-2; CDR3aa: CASSTSGGADGGYTF; CDR3nt: TGTGCCAGCTCGACATCAGGGGGCGCAGACGGTGGCTACACCTTC
d_gene: TRBD1; abundance: NA; v_gene: TRBV6-5; j_gene: TRBJ2-1; CDR3aa: CASSYRTGGYDEQFF; CDR3nt: TGTGCCAGCAGTTACCGGACAGGGGGCTACGATGAGCAGTTCTTC
d_gene: NA; abundance: NA; v_gene: TRBV2; j_gene: TRBJ1-4; CDR3aa: CASSDMGVPTNEKLFF; CDR3nt: TGTGCCAGCAGTGATATGGGGGTCCCAACTAATGAAAAACTGTTTTTT
d_gene: NA; abundance: NA; v_gene: TRBV29-1; j_gene: TRBJ2-1; CDR3aa: CSTTRSSYNEQFF; CDR3nt: TGCAGCACAACACGGAGCTCCTACAATGAGCAGTTCTTC
d_gene: NA; abundance: NA; v_gene: TRBV15; j_gene: TRBJ1-2; CDR3aa: CATSRDRALRHGYTF; CDR3nt: TGTGCCACCAGCAGAGATAGGGCCCTCCGGCATGGCTACACCTTC
d_gene: NA; abundance: NA; v_gene: TRBV7-2; j_gene: TRBJ1-1; CDR3aa: CASTLMGPTEAFF; CDR3nt: TGTGCCAGCACCCTAATGGGGCCGACTGAAGCTTTCTTT
d_gene: TRBD2; abundance: NA; v_gene: TRBV10-2; j_gene: TRBJ2-1; CDR3aa: CASSEPATETGTSLPEFF; CDR3nt: TGCGCCAGCAGTGAGCCCGCCACGGAGACCGGGACTAGCCTTCCAGAGTTCTTC
d_gene: NA; abundance: NA; v_gene: TRBV4-2; j_gene: TRBJ2-1; CDR3aa: CASSQEFPQSSRNEQFF; CDR3nt: TGTGCCAGCAGCCAAGAGTTCCCCCAGAGTAGCAGGAATGAGCAGTTCTTC